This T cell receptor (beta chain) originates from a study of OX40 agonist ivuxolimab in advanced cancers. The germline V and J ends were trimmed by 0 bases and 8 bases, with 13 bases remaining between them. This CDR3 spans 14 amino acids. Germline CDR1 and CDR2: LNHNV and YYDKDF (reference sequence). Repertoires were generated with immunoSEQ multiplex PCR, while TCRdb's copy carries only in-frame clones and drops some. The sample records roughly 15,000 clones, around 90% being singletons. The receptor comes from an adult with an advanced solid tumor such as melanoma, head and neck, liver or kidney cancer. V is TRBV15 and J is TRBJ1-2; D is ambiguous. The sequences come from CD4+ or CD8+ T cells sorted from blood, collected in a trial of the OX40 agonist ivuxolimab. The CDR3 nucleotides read TGTGCCACCAGCAGAGACAGAACCCTATGGGGCTACACCTTC. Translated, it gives CATSRDRTLWGYTF.